This T cell receptor (beta chain) is from a study of CD8 T cells in ankylosing spondylitis. One entry per CDR3 protein results from TCRdb running MiXCR on the 5' RACE reads. The table shows roughly 150,000 distinct CDR3 sequences, with approximately 32% occurring only once. This clonotype appeared many times. Between the trimmed V and J ends, which lost 3 bases and 2 bases, there was a span of 10 bases. The CDR3 sequence is 15 residues long. CDR1 KGHSH and CDR2 LQKENI come from the germline V gene. Sequencing input: synovial fluid, either unsorted or a sorted T cell fraction (not recorded which). The V gene is TRBV18, the J gene TRBJ2-2, with D hard to call. The TCR originated in a male donor with ankylosing spondylitis. For the CDR3, the DNA is TGTGCCAGCTCACCTGGCAGTGTCAACACCGGGGAGCTGTTTTTT. Its translation is CASSPGSVNTGELFF.